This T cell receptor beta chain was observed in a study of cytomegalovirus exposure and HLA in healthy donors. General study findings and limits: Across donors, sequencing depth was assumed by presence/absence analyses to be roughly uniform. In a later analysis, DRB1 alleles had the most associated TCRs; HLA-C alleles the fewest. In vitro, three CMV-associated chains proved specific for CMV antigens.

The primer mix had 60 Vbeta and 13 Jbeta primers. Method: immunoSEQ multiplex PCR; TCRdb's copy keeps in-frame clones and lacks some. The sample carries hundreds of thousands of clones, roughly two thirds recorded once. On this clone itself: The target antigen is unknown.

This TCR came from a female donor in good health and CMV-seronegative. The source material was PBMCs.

The CDR3: CASSPNQPQHF. CDR3 coding DNA: TGTGCCAGCAGTCCTAATCAGCCCCAGCATTTT. The chain links TRBV28 to TRBJ1-5; D is ambiguous. CDR3 length: 11 amino acids. Germline lookup yields CDR1 MDHEN and CDR2 SYDVKM. The germline V and J ends were trimmed by 5 bases and 4 bases, with 3 bases remaining between them.